The sample holds a few counts of the clone carrying this T cell receptor (beta chain). Its antigen remains unknown. Trimming stripped 4 bases from V and 8 bases from J, with 8 bases between. Germline V gene sequence: CDR1 ENHRY, CDR2 SYGVKD. The CDR3 runs to 11 residues. The data stem from a study of early T cells in non-severe SARS-CoV-2 infection. Study-wide background: It was bulk RNA from unsorted whole blood that was sequenced, and the chains were unpaired. Findings and limits, study-wide: Matching results from VDJdb favored anti-spike CD8 responses, leaving private and CD4 specificities undetected.

Individual cDNA molecules were tagged with unique molecular identifiers. Each CDR3 protein is one row after TCRdb ran MiXCR on the 5' RACE reads. Of some 66,000 distinct CDR3 sequences detected, roughly an eighth appear once; the ten largest clones hold roughly 4%. The chain has TRBV10-3 and TRBJ1-1, with unresolved D. The sequence came from an adult who was a healthcare worker with PCR-confirmed SARS-CoV-2 infection or an uninfected control (not recorded which). The sequencing input was whole blood. The CDR3 spells CAISGQKEAFF. The CDR3 bases are TGTGCCATCAGTGGACAAAAAGAAGCTTTCTTT.